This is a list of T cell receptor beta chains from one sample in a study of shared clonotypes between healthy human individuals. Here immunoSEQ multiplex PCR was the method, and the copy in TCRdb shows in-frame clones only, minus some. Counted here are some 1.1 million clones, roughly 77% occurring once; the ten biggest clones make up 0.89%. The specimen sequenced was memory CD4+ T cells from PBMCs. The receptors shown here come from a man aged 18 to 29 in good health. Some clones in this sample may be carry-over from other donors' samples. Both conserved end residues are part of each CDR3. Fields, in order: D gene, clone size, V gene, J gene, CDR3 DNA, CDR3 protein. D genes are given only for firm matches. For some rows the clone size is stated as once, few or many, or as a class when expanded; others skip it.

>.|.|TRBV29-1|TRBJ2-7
TGCAGCGTTGTACAGGGTATGTACGAGCAGTACTTC
CSVVQGMYEQYF
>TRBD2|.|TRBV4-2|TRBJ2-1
TGTGCCAGCAGCCAAGCTCGGAGGACTAGCGGGAGCAATGAGCAGTTCTTC
CASSQARRTSGSNEQFF
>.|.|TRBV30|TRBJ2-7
TGTGCCTGGAGCCAGAGGCGGGGTGGCGAGCAGTACTTC
CAWSQRRGGEQYF
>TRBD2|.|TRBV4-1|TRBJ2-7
TGCGCCAGCAGCCAAGGCGGGAGGGACAGTTCCTACGAGCAGTACTTC
CASSQGGRDSSYEQYF
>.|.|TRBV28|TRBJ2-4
TGTGCCAGCAGTTTATCGGGGGGCGGCCCCAAAAACATTCAGTACTTC
CASSLSGGGPKNIQYF
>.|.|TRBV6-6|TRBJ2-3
TGTGCCAGCACCCCAGAGGAGGGATCCCGCACAGATACGCAGTATTTT
CASTPEEGSRTDTQYF
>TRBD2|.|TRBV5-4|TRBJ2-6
TGTGCCAGCAGCTTGGGTGGTAGCGGGATGAGCTCTGGGGCCAACGTCCTGACTTTC
CASSLGGSGMSSGANVLTF
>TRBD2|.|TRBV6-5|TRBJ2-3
TGTGCCAGCAGCCCGGGCGGGGGAATACAGTATTTT
CASSPGGGIQYF
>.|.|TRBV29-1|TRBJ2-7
TGCAGCGCTATGACAGACTCCTACGAGCAGTACTTC
CSAMTDSYEQYF
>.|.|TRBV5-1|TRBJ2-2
TGCGCCAGCAGCTTACTATTCGGGCCCGGGGAGCTGTTTTTT
CASSLLFGPGELFF
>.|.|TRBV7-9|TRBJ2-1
TGTGCCAGCAGCCGAGAGTCGGGTAGTTGGAATGAGCAGTTCTTC
CASSRESGSWNEQFF
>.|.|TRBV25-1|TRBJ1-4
TGTGCCAGCAGTGAAGGCCAGGGAGGGGAAAAACTGTTTTTT
CASSEGQGGEKLFF
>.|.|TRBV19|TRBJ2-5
TGTGCCAGTAGTCCCCGGATGGGATCCTTACTTACCCAGTACTTC
CASSPRMGSLLTQYF
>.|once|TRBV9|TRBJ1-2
TGTGCCAGCAGCACGGGCGTTAGTGGCTACACCTTC
CASSTGVSGYTF
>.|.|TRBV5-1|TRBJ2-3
TGCGCCAGCAGCTTGGCCCAATGGGGGGATACGCAGTATTTT
CASSLAQWGDTQYF
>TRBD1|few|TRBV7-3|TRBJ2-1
TGTGCCAGCAGCTCCCAGGGGGCAGGTGAGCAGTTCTTC
CASSSQGAGEQFF
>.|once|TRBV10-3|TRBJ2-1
TGTGCCATCAGTGCCTCCCGAGGGGGAAATGAGCAGTTCTTC
CAISASRGGNEQFF
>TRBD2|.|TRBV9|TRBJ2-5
TGTGCCAGCAGCGTCGGACTAGCGGGGATTCAAGAGACCCAGTACTTC
CASSVGLAGIQETQYF
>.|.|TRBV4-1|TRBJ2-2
TGCGCCAGCAGCCGCGGGACTGCGAACACCGGGGAGCTGTTTTTT
CASSRGTANTGELFF
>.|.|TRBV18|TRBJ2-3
TGTGCCAGCTCACCACAGGGAGCGGATACGCAGTATTTT
CASSPQGADTQYF
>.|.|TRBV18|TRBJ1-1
TGTGCCAGCTCACCATTTTTGGGGGAAATGAACACTGAAGCTTTCTTT
CASSPFLGEMNTEAFF
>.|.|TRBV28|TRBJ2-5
TGTGCCAGCAGTCCGGACGGGAGTGTGAAGACCCAGTACTTC
CASSPDGSVKTQYF
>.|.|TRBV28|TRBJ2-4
TGTGCCAGCAGTTTACAGGGTGGAAACATTCAGTACTTC
CASSLQGGNIQYF
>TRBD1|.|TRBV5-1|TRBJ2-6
TGCGCCAGCAGCTTGTGGACAGGGTTAGACGGGGCCAACGTCCTGACTTTC
CASSLWTGLDGANVLTF
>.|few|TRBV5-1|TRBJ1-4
TGCGCCAGCAGCCCCTGGGGGGGGGATCCTGAAAAACTGTTTTTT
CASSPWGGDPEKLFF
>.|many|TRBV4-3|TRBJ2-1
TGCGCCAGCACCCAAGGGGTGGGACCCTACAATGAGCAGTTCTTC
CASTQGVGPYNEQFF
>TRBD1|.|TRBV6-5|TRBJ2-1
TGTGCCAGCAGCCCAGGGGGTCGTGAGCAGTTCTTC
CASSPGGREQFF